The text below deals with one TCR beta chain. The data derive from a study of blood T cell repertoires in COVID-19. This CDR3 spans 15 amino acids. Germline assignment: CDR1 SGHNT and CDR2 YYREEE (reference sequence). V trimming: 4 bases; J trimming: 4 bases; junction bases outside the gene matches: 4. The protocol was immunoSEQ multiplex PCR, while the TCRdb copy is restricted to in-frame clones and leaves out a portion. Among roughly 250,000 clones listed, approximately 83% were seen once. The rearrangement joins TRBV5-4 to TRBJ2-1; 11 nucleotides match TRBD2. Sequencing input: PBMCs or T cells enriched from blood (not recorded which). This TCR derives from a woman between 45 and 60 years old who had recovered from COVID-19. The CDR3 protein is CASSDGTSGYNEQFF. The DNA of the CDR3 is TGTGCCAGCAGCGATGGGACTAGCGGATACAATGAGCAGTTCTTC.